These T cell receptor beta chains were read from a single sample in a study of neoadjuvant anti-PD-1 for oral cavity cancer. Produced via immunoSEQ multiplex PCR; TCRdb's table is partial and in-frame only. The sample contains about 79,000 clones, 83% of which appear only once. The material sequenced was PBMCs, taken before nivolumab (anti-PD-1) treatment. The receptors were sampled from a person between 35 and 79 years old with oral cavity squamous cell carcinoma. CDR3s include the opening cysteine and the closing phenylalanine or tryptophan. D genes are given only for firm matches. A clone size is listed for some rows: how often the clone was seen (once, few, many), or a class if it is expanded.

j_gene,d_gene,abundance,v_gene,CDR3nt,CDR3aa
TRBJ2-7,TRBD2,.,TRBV5-4,TGTGCCAGCAGCTTGACTAGCGGGCCCTCCTACGAGCAGTACTTC,CASSLTSGPSYEQYF
TRBJ1-2,.,.,TRBV25-1,TGTGCCAGCAGTGTTGAGGGGACGTCAAACTATGGCTACACCTTC,CASSVEGTSNYGYTF
TRBJ1-4,.,.,TRBV10-3,TGTGCCATCAGCTCCCGGGGGGGGGATGAAAAACTGTTTTTT,CAISSRGGDEKLFF
TRBJ2-7,TRBD2,.,TRBV4-2,TGTGCCAGCAGCCAAGATAGACTAGCGAGCTCCTACGAGCAGTACTTC,CASSQDRLASSYEQYF
TRBJ1-2,.,.,TRBV11-2,TGTGCCAGCAGCTTCGGAACGGGCTACACCTTC,CASSFGTGYTF
TRBJ1-2,.,few,TRBV20-1,TGCAAGACAGGCGGTGGGGGCTACACCTTC,CKTGGGGYTF
TRBJ2-1,.,.,TRBV6-1,TGTGCCAGCAGTGAAGGTGTCAGCCCTTACAATGAGCAGTTCTTC,CASSEGVSPYNEQFF
TRBJ2-4,.,.,TRBV6-6,TGTGCCAGCAGTTACTCCCTAGGGCAGGGGAACATTCAGTACTTC,CASSYSLGQGNIQYF
TRBJ2-2,.,.,TRBV7-8,TGTGCCAGCAGCCCGGGGAGGCAGAACACCGGGGAGCTGTTTTTT,CASSPGRQNTGELFF
TRBJ2-7,.,.,TRBV10-3,TGTGCCATCAGTGAGTATCCTAGTAGCCCCTCCGGTGAGCAGTACTTC,CAISEYPSSPSGEQYF
TRBJ2-7,.,.,TRBV6-1,TGTGCCAGCTTAGGGGGATTAACCTACGAGCAGTACTTC,CASLGGLTYEQYF
TRBJ2-1,TRBD2,.,TRBV4-2,TGTGCCAGCAGCCAGGGACTAGCGGGGAACAATGAGCAGTTCTTC,CASSQGLAGNNEQFF
TRBJ2-3,.,.,TRBV5-1,TGCGCCAGCAGCCTCTTCCGGGACCGAAGCACAGATACGCAGTATTTT,CASSLFRDRSTDTQYF
TRBJ2-2,TRBD2,.,TRBV29-1,TGCAGCGTTGGTCTAGCGGGAGGTGTCGGGGAGCTGTTTTTT,CSVGLAGGVGELFF
TRBJ1-2,.,once,TRBV30,TGTGCCTGGAGTAGAGGGGGGGGCGTGATCTATGGCTACACCTTC,CAWSRGGGVIYGYTF
TRBJ2-7,TRBD1,.,TRBV5-1,TGCGCCAGCAGCTTGTTGGGGACAGGGCTCTACGAGCAGTACTTC,CASSLLGTGLYEQYF
TRBJ2-1,.,once,TRBV27,TGTGCCAGCAGTTTAACGAGGGACCGAGAGCAGTTCTTC,CASSLTRDREQFF
TRBJ1-2,.,few,TRBV4-1,TGCGCCAGCAGCCCGCCCGGGGTACGGAGCAACCTCAGCCCGAACTATGGCTACACCTTC,CASSPPGVRSNLSPNYGYTF
TRBJ1-1,.,.,TRBV6-5,TGTGCCAGCAGCCTAGGCGGGGTCGGGGCTTTCTTT,CASSLGGVGAFF
TRBJ1-1,.,.,TRBV4-1,TGCGCCAGCAGCCTAAGCGCCTCATTTCGGTGGGACACTGAAGCTTTCTTT,CASSLSASFRWDTEAFF
TRBJ1-5,.,.,TRBV25-1,TGTGCCAGCAGTGGGGTGGGCAATCAGCCCCAGCATTTT,CASSGVGNQPQHF
TRBJ1-5,.,.,TRBV30,TGTGCCTGGAGTACCAGTAATAGCAATCAGCCCCAGCATTTT,CAWSTSNSNQPQHF
TRBJ2-7,TRBD1,once,TRBV11-2,TGTGCCAGCAGCTTAGGTAGGGGACAGGGTACCTACGAGCAGTACTTC,CASSLGRGQGTYEQYF
TRBJ1-6,.,.,TRBV5-1,TGCGCCAGCAGCTTGGATGGACATAGTAATTCACCCCTCCACTTT,CASSLDGHSNSPLHF
TRBJ1-3,.,.,TRBV2,TGTGCCAGCAGTGTGATCAGGGAAAACACCATATATTTT,CASSVIRENTIYF
TRBJ2-1,TRBD2,once,TRBV5-1,TGCGCCAGCAGTTCAGGTAGCGGGAGGATTACGAATGAGCAGTTCTTC,CASSSGSGRITNEQFF
TRBJ1-3,.,.,TRBV7-8,TGTGCCAGCAGCCCGAGGGTGGGAAACACCATATATTTT,CASSPRVGNTIYF
TRBJ2-5,.,.,TRBV5-1,TGCGCCAGCAGCCGAGGTTCCGGGCAAAGAGGAGAGACCCAGTACTTC,CASSRGSGQRGETQYF
TRBJ2-1,.,.,TRBV19,TGTGCCAGTAGTCCCCGGTGGCTAGCAGGATACAATGAGCAGTTCTTC,CASSPRWLAGYNEQFF
TRBJ1-2,TRBD1,.,TRBV6-1,TGTGCCAGCAGTGACCATTCCTTTACGGGACAGGGGGCGCGTGGCTACACCTTC,CASSDHSFTGQGARGYTF
TRBJ1-6,.,once,TRBV7-9,TGTGCCAGCAGCCATCTCCGGGGACCTAATTCACCCCTCCACTTT,CASSHLRGPNSPLHF
TRBJ1-2,.,.,TRBV19,TGTGCCAGCCAGGAAGGCCTCAACTATGGCTACACCTTC,CASQEGLNYGYTF
TRBJ2-7,.,.,TRBV7-2,TGTGCCAGCAGCTTAGGGCGGAGGGGACAGAACTACGAGCAGTACTTC,CASSLGRRGQNYEQYF
TRBJ2-7,.,.,TRBV7-6,TGTGCCAGCAGCTTGGGCGCCGGGACTTCCAAATACGAGCAGTACTTC,CASSLGAGTSKYEQYF
TRBJ1-2,.,.,TRBV9,TGTGCCAGCAGCGTAGATATCGGGGCAGACTATGGCTACACCTTC,CASSVDIGADYGYTF
TRBJ1-1,.,.,TRBV6-1,TGTGCCAGCAGTGAAGTTACAGGTTCTGAAGCTTTCTTT,CASSEVTGSEAFF
TRBJ2-2,TRBD2,.,TRBV28,TGTGCCAGCACTCTTAGCGGGAGATTTAACACCGGGGAGCTGTTTTTT,CASTLSGRFNTGELFF
TRBJ2-1,TRBD2,.,TRBV6-1,TGTGCCAGCAGTGAAAAGGCGGGAGGCTCCTACAATGAGCAGTTCTTC,CASSEKAGGSYNEQFF
TRBJ2-3,.,.,TRBV19,TGTGCCAGTAGTATAGCGGCCACAGATACGCAGTATTTT,CASSIAATDTQYF
TRBJ2-5,.,.,TRBV5-8,TGTGCCAGCAGCTGGGGAGGCAGGGGGGAGACCCAGTACTTC,CASSWGGRGETQYF
TRBJ2-7,TRBD2,.,TRBV5-1,TGCGCCAGCAGCGGGACTAGCGCTTCCTACGAGCAGTACTTC,CASSGTSASYEQYF
TRBJ2-1,TRBD2,.,TRBV5-4,TGTGCCAGCAGCCCCACTAGCGGGGGGGCCAATGAGCAGTTCTTC,CASSPTSGGANEQFF
TRBJ2-7,TRBD2,.,TRBV7-9,TGTGCCAGCAGCCCCAGCCTAGCGGGACTCGAGCAGTACTTC,CASSPSLAGLEQYF
TRBJ2-3,.,once,TRBV4-1,TGCGCCAGCACCAAGACTCCTAGCACAGATACGCAGTATTTT,CASTKTPSTDTQYF
TRBJ1-2,TRBD1,.,TRBV5-6,TGTGCCAGCAGTGGCGGGGACAGGCATTATTATGGCTACACCTTC,CASSGGDRHYYGYTF
TRBJ2-2,TRBD1,.,TRBV10-2,TGCGCCAGCAGTGAGGGTTCAGGGGGCTTCCGGGAGCTGTTTTTT,CASSEGSGGFRELFF
TRBJ2-7,TRBD2,.,TRBV29-1,TGCAGCGTTGAAGAGTGGTCTAGCGGGCCAACCTACGAGCAGTACTTC,CSVEEWSSGPTYEQYF